This TCR beta chain is drawn from a study of T cell responses to AZD1222 COVID-19 vaccine. Some clones are missing from TCRdb's copy, which holds only in-frame ones; the method was immunoSEQ multiplex PCR. The sample records under 150,000 clones, over 90% being singletons. Germline V lookup: CDR1 SGHNT, CDR2 YYREEE (reference sequence). The length of the CDR3 is 13 residues. V was trimmed by 4 bases and J by 0 bases, leaving 8 bases between them. The TCR originated in an adult in good health. Sequenced material: peripheral blood, taken on day 0 of AZD1222 vaccination. The gene calls are TRBV5-4 and TRBJ2-7; D not resolved. CDR3 in DNA: TGTGCCAGCAGCCACGTCAGCTCCTACGAGCAGTACTTC. It codes for CASSHVSSYEQYF.